These T cell receptor beta chains were read from a single sample in a study of cytomegalovirus exposure and HLA in healthy donors. Sequencing used immunoSEQ multiplex PCR; TCRdb keeps in-frame clones, though not all of them. The table lists approximately 200,000 clones, about 86% of them singletons. Sequenced input: PBMCs. The receptors shown here come from a woman aged 18-29 years in good health and CMV-seropositive. The conserved cysteine and the conserved F or W are not part of the CDR3 here.

>TRBV6-5|12|TRBJ2-7
ASSSPQRSYEQY
>TRBV7-7|12|TRBJ2-5
ASSVAGWGETQY
>TRBV14|17|TRBJ2-5
ASSQLPGQGHQSGETQY
>TRBV13|15|TRBJ1-2
ASSLARTGGVYYGYT
>TRBV11-1|11|TRBJ2-7
ASREGLTYEQY
>TRBV6-5|13|TRBJ2-7
ASSYSSGVPYEQY
>TRBV25-1|9|TRBJ2-1
ASRGDNEQF
>TRBV30|10|TRBJ1-1
AHSGREVEAF
>TRBV7-3|11|TRBJ2-7
ASSVDTRGEQY
>TRBV7-9|12|TRBJ2-2
ASTHRGPTGELF
>TRBV27|13|TRBJ2-7
ASSWAGKSSYEQY
>TRBV7-9|11|TRBJ1-2
ASSADNLYGYT
>TRBV6-5|11|TRBJ1-5
ASRGQVNQPQH
>TRBV4-2|13|TRBJ2-2
ASSTTSGGGGELF
>TRBV9|11|TRBJ2-5
ASSVGRGETQY
>TRBV7-2|15|TRBJ1-4
ASSLEVFDRGNEKLF
>TRBV4-3|14|TRBJ2-2
ASSQEGLAGAGELF
>TRBV5-1|12|TRBJ1-4
ASSLALGNEKLF
>TRBV19|10|TRBJ1-2
ASSQGANGYT
>TRBV30|11|TRBJ1-5
AWSWHGGQPQH
>TRBV5-1|12|TRBJ1-4
ASLRDSTNEKLF
>TRBV6-4|14|TRBJ2-3
ASSRLSGGATDTQY
>TRBV19|13|TRBJ2-3
ASSIRRGAPDTQY
>TRBV7-9|14|TRBJ2-2
ASSQTLERNTGELF
>TRBV10-3|13|TRBJ2-1
AISHRDRGIGEQF
>TRBV5-1|12|TRBJ2-1
ASSLVGAYNEQF
>TRBV14|9|TRBJ2-7
ASSSHYEQY
>TRBV27|13|TRBJ1-6
ASGNRGRDRSPLH
>TRBV6-1|12|TRBJ1-6
ASSGGHYNSPLH
>TRBV7-9|12|TRBJ1-1
ASSLTGVNTEAF
>TRBV27|12|TRBJ1-6
ASSLVREGSPLH
>TRBV6-5|13|TRBJ1-5
ASRGDRGKNQPQH